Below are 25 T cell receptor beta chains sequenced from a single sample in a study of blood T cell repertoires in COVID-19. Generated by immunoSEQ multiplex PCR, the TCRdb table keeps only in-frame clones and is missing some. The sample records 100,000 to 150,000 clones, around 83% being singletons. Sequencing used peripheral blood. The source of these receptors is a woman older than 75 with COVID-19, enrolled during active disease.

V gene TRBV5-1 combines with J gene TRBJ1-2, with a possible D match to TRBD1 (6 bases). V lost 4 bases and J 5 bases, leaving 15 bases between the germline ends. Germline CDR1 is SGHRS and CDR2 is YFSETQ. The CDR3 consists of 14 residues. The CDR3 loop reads CASSRTGTTYGYTF. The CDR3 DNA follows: TGCGCCAGCAGCAGGACCGGGACAACATATGGCTACACCTTC.

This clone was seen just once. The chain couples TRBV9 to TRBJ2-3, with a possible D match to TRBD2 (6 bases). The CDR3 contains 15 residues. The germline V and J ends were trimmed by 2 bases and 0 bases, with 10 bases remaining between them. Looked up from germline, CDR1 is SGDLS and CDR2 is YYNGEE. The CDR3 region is CASSVGGVSTDTQYF. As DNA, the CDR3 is TGTGCCAGCAGCGTCGGCGGGGTAAGCACAGATACGCAGTATTTT.

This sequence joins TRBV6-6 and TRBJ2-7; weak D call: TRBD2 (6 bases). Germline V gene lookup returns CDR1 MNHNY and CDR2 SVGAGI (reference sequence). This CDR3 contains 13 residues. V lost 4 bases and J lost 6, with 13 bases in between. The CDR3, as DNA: TGTGCCAGCAGTTCCATCTCGCGGGGCGAGCAGTACTTC. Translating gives CASSSISRGEQYF.

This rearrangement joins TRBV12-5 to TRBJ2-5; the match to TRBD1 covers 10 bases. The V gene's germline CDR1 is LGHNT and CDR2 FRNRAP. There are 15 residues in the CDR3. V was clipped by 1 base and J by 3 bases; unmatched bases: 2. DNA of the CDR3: TGTGCTAGTGGTTTGGCCGGGACAGGGGAAGAGACCCAGTACTTC. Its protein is CASGLAGTGEETQYF.

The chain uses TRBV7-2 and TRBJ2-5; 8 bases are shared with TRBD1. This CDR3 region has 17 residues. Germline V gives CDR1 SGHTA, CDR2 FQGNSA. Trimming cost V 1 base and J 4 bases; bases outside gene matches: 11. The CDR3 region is CASSLVRGTGSRETQYF. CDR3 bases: TGTGCCAGCAGCTTAGTTAGAGGGACAGGAAGTCGAGAGACCCAGTACTTC.

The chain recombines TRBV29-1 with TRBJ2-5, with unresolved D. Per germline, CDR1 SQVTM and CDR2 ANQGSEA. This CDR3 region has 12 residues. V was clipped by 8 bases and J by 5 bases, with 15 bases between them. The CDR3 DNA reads TGCAGCCTCGTTTTAAGTGCGGAGACCCAGTACTTC. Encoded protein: CSLVLSAETQYF.

The CDR3: CASRPGLNTGELFF. The CDR3 nucleotides read TGTGCCAGCAGACCGGGACTTAACACCGGGGAGCTGTTTTTT. The chain is built from TRBV5-6 and TRBJ2-2; possibly TRBD2 for D (6 bases). CDR1 SGHDT and CDR2 YYEEEE come from the germline V gene. V was clipped by 5 bases and J by 2 bases, with 10 bases between them. There are 14 residues in the CDR3.

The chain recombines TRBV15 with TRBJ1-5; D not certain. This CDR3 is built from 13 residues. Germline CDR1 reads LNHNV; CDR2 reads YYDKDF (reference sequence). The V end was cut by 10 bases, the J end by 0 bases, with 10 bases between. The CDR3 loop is CASGQNSNQPQHF. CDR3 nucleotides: TGTGCCAGCGGGCAAAATAGCAATCAGCCCCAGCATTTT.

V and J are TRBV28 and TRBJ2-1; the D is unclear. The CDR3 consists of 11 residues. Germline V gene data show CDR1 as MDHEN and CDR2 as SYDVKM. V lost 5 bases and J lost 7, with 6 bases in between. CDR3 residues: CASSPLNEQFF. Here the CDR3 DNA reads TGTGCCAGCAGTCCCCTTAATGAGCAGTTCTTC.

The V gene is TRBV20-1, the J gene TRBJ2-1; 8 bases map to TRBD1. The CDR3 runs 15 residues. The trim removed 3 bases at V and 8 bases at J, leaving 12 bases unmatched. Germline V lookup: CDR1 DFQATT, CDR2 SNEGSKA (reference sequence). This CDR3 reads CSASPLTDRGHEQFF. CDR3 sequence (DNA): TGCAGTGCTAGTCCCCTTACAGACAGGGGACATGAGCAGTTCTTC.

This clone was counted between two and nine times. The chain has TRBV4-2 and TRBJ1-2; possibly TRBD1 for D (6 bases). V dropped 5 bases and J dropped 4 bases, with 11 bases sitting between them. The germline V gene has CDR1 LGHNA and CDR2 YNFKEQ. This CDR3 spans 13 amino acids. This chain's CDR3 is CASSSEGGYGYTF. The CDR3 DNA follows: TGTGCCAGCAGCTCTGAAGGGGGCTATGGCTACACCTTC.

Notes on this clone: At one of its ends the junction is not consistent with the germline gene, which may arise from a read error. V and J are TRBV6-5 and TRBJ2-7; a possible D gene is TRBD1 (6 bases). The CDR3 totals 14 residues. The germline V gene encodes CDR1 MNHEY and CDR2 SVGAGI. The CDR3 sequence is CAGSGRQGSYEQYF. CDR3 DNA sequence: TGTGCCGGCAGCGGCCGCCAGGGGAGCTACGAGCAGTACTTC.

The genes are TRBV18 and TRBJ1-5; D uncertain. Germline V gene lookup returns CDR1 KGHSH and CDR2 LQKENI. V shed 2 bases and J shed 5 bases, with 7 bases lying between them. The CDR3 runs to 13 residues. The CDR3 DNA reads TGTGCCAGCTCACCATCAGATTATCAGCCCCAGCATTTT. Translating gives CASSPSDYQPQHF.

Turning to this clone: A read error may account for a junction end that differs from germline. CDR3 sequence: CASSFGQGEKLFF. CDR3 bases: TGTGCTAGCAGCTTCGGACAGGGTGAAAAACTGTTTTTT. The chain links TRBV7-7 to TRBJ1-4, with 8 bases fitting TRBD1. CDR3 size: 13 residues. CDR1 SSHAT and CDR2 FNYEAQ come from the germline V gene (reference sequence).

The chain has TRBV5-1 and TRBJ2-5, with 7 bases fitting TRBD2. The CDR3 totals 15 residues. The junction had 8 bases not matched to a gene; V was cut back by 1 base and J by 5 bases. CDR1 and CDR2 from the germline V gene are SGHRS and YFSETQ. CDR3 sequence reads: CASSLRSGMGETQYF. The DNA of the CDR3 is TGCGCCAGCAGCTTGAGAAGCGGGATGGGGGAGACCCAGTACTTC.

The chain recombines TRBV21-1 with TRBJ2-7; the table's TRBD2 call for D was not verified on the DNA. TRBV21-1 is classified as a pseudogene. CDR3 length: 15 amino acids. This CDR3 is CASSKGGLAPIEQYF. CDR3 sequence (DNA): TGTGCCAGCAGCAAAGGGGGACTAGCCCCAATCGAGCAGTACTTC.

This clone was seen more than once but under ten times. The CDR3 loop reads CASRMDRAGTEAFF. Here the CDR3 DNA reads TGTGCCAGCAGGATGGACAGGGCGGGCACTGAAGCTTTCTTT. The V and J genes are TRBV6-5 and TRBJ1-1; TRBD1 matches 8 bases. Germline V gene data show CDR1 as MNHEY and CDR2 as SVGAGI. This CDR3 region has 14 residues. J lost 4 bases, V lost 6 bases, and 7 bases had no gene match.

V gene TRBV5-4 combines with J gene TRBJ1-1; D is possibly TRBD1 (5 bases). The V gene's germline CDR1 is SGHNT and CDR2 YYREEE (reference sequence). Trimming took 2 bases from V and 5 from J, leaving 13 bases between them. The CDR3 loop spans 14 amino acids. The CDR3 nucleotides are TGTGCCAGCAGCTTCTCGGGGACTCAGACTGAAGCTTTCTTT. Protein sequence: CASSFSGTQTEAFF.

CDR3 bases: TGTGCCAGCACATCGGGACAGGGGGAATTGGGCTACACCTTC. Translation gives CASTSGQGELGYTF. The chain is built from TRBV27 and TRBJ1-2; TRBD1 aligns across 11 bases. J gave up 8 bases and V 7 bases, and 9 bases lay outside the gene matches. Looked up from germline, CDR1 is MNHEY and CDR2 is SMNVEV (reference sequence). CDR3 length: 14 residues.

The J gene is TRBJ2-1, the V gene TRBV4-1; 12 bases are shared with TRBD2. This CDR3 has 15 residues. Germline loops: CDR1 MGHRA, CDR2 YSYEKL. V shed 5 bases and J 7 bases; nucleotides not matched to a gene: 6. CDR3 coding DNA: TGCGCCAGCAGCAAACTAGCGGGAGGTAGAAATGAGCAGTTCTTC. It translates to CASSKLAGGRNEQFF.

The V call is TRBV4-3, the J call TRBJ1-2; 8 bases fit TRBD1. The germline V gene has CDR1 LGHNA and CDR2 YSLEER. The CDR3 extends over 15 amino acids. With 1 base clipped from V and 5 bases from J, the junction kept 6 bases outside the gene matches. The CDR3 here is CASSQGDRLAYGYTF. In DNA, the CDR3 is TGCGCCAGCAGCCAAGGGGACAGGTTGGCTTATGGCTACACCTTC.

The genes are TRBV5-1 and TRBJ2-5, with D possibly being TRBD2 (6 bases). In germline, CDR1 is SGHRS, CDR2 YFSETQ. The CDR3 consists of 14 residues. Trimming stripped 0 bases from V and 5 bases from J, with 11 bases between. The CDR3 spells CASSLGGVAETQYF. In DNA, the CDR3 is TGCGCCAGCAGCTTGGGGGGGGTCGCGGAGACCCAGTACTTC.

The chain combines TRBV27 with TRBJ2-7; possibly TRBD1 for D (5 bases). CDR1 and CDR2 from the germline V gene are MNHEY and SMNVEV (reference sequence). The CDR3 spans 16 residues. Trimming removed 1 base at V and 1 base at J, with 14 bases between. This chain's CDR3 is CASSLFSGMASYEQYF. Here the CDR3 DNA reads TGTGCCAGCAGTTTATTCTCAGGGATGGCTTCCTACGAGCAGTACTTC.

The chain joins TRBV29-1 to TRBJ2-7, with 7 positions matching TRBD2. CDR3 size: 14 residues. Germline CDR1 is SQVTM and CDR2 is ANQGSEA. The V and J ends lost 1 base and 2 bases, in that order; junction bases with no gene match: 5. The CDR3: CSVEVGLAAYEQYF. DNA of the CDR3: TGCAGCGTTGAAGTGGGGCTAGCGGCCTACGAGCAGTACTTC.

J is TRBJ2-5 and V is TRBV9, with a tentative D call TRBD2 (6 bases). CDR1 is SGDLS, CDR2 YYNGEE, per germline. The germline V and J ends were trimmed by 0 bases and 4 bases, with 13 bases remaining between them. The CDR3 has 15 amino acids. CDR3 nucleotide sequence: TGTGCCAGCAGCGTAGCCCCCGGGAGAGGAGAGACCCAGTACTTC. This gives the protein CASSVAPGRGETQYF.